This T cell receptor beta chain originates from a study of chemoradiotherapy in HPV16-positive cancers. The CDR3 is made up of 12 amino acids. The ends were cut back, 1 base at V and 7 bases at J, with 5 bases in the middle. Germline lookup yields CDR1 MNHEY and CDR2 SMNVEV (reference sequence). Profiled with immunoSEQ multiplex PCR; TCRdb holds only in-frame clones, not every one. The data contain about 10,000 clones, around four fifths of them singletons. This TCR derives from a human donor with HPV-associated anogenital cancer. The V and J genes are TRBV27 and TRBJ2-1; D remains ambiguous. Sequenced here: tumor tissue, sampled from a patient who underwent chemoradiotherapy. The CDR3 loop reads CASSLYGNEQFF. For the CDR3, the DNA is TGTGCCAGCAGTTTATACGGGAATGAGCAGTTCTTC.